This TCR beta chain is drawn from a study of control samples from healthy donors and cancer patients. Measured with immunoSEQ multiplex PCR; TCRdb has only the in-frame clones, and not every one. The table includes 40,000 to 55,000 clones, approximately 89% detected once. CDR3 length equals 14 residues. The V end lost 3 bases, the J end lost 2 bases, and 7 bases lay between the germline ends. The germline gives CDR1 KGHSH, CDR2 LQKENI. The TCR originated in a man aged 40-50 years with colorectal cancer. This sequence joins TRBV18 and TRBJ2-2; D is unresolved. The source material was PBMCs. This chain's CDR3 is CASSPDLNTGELFF. Here the CDR3 DNA reads TGTGCCAGCTCACCGGACCTAAACACCGGGGAGCTGTTTTTT. The full variable domain, completed using reference TRBV18 and TRBJ2-2, is NAGVMQNPRHLVRRRGQEARLRCSPMKGHSHVYWYRQLPEEGLKFMVYLQKENIIDESGMPKERFSAEFPKEGPSILRIQQVVRGDSAAYFCASSPDLNTGELFFGEGSRLTVL.